Below, one T cell receptor beta chain is given with its context. The repertoire was sequenced with immunoSEQ multiplex PCR; TCRdb's copy has only in-frame clones and lacks some. The sample has around 69,000 clones; 89% are singletons. The data are from a study of OX40 agonist ivuxolimab in advanced cancers. The specimen was CD4+ or CD8+ T cells sorted from blood, collected in a trial of the OX40 agonist ivuxolimab. This TCR was sampled from an adult with an advanced solid tumor such as melanoma, head and neck, liver or kidney cancer.

DNA for the CDR3: TGTGCCAGCAGTGGCGGGAGCTCCTACGAGCAGTACTTC. This translates into CASSGGSSYEQYF. The V call is TRBV9, the J call TRBJ2-7; 7 bases match TRBD2. After removal of 5 bases from V and 0 bases from J, the junction contained 2 bases not matched to a gene. Germline V gene lookup returns CDR1 SGDLS and CDR2 YYNGEE. The CDR3 consists of 13 residues. The full variable domain, its missing parts supplied by reference TRBV9 and TRBJ2-7, is DSGVTQTPKHLITATGQRVTLRCSPRSGDLSVYWYQQSLDQGLQFLIQYYNGEERAKGNILERFSAQQFPDLHSELNLSSLELGDSALYFCASSGGSSYEQYFGPGTRLTVT.